This T cell receptor (beta chain) was obtained from a study of regulatory T cells in long-lasting Graves disease. Study findings and constraints: Favoring TRBV28, TRBJ1-2 and TRBJ2-5 was a feature seen in persistent disease. Persistent Graves' patients showed less TCR diversity than newly diagnosed patients showed.

Germline CDR1 is MNHEY and CDR2 is SMNVEV (reference sequence). V dropped 6 bases and J dropped 4; count of bases not matched to a gene: 13. This CDR3 comprises 16 residues. This clonotype was detected only a few times. The antigen remains undetermined. Indicated time point: persistent/refractory GD, antithyroid drugs over 5 years with positive TRAb. PBMC RNA was the source of the TCR library. To make TCR beta libraries, researchers used iRepertoire HTBI primers and Arm-PCR of CDR3 regions. Study processing details: Identified segments across samples numbered about 60 TRBV and roughly 15 TRBJ. TCRdb reprocessed the multiplex PCR reads via MiXCR and lists one record per CDR3 protein. These V and J calls rely on TCRdb rather than the paper's analysis. This sample has around 450,000 distinct CDR3 sequences, with 20% to 25% found just once.

This TCR was recovered from a female donor with Graves disease. V is TRBV27 and J is TRBJ2-7; 9 nucleotides line up with TRBD1. The sequencing used peripheral blood mononuclear cells (PBMCs), collected when the disease was refractory, from a patient treated with antithyroid drugs. The CDR3 spells CASSPSARDRVYEQYF. The CDR3 coding sequence is TGTGCCAGCAGCCCTTCAGCCCGGGACAGGGTTTACGAGCAGTACTTC.